This note documents a single T cell receptor beta chain sequence. A junction end diverges from the germline sequence, so it may reflect a read error. This entry is derived from a study of T cells in Graves' hyperthyroidism and ophthalmopathy. CDR1 MGHRA and CDR2 YSYEKL come from the germline V gene. The CDR3 covers 15 residues. Amplification of TCR beta CDR3 regions was performed using RNA transcripts as template. First-round RT-PCR of the TCR CDR3 relied on the HTBI primer set. TCRdb itself ran the multiplex PCR reads through MiXCR, one entry per CDR3 protein. The table includes 700,000 to 850,000 distinct CDR3 sequences, approximately 36% detected once.

Sequenced input: blood. The sequence came from a woman aged 40-49 years with Graves' hyperthyroidism. V gene TRBV4-1 combines with J gene TRBJ2-5, with D possibly being TRBD1 (5 bases). CDR3 region: CASTRSTGTQGTQYF. The CDR3 DNA sequence: TGCGCCAGCACCCGATCAACAGGCACGCAAGGGACCCAGTACTTC.